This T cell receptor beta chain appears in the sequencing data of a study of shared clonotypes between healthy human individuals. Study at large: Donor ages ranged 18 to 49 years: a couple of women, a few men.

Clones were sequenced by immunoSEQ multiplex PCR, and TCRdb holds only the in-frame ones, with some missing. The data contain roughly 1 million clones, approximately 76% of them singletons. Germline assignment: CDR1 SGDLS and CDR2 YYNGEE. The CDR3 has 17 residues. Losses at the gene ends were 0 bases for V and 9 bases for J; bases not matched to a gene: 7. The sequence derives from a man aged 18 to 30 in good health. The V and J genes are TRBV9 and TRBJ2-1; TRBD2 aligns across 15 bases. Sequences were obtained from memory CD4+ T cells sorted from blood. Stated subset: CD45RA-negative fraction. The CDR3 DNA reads TGTGCCAGCAGCGTAGGTTTTGGACTAGCGGGAGGGGGTGAGCAGTTCTTC. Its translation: CASSVGFGLAGGGEQFF.